This entry lists 30 T cell receptor beta chains sequenced from one sample in a study of blood T cell repertoires in COVID-19. Data came from immunoSEQ multiplex PCR; TCRdb stores just in-frame clones and leaves some out. Among 400,000 to 450,000 clones listed, 85% to 90% were seen once. Sequencing was performed on PBMCs or T cells enriched from blood (not recorded which). These receptors originate from a man aged 25-40 years who had recovered from COVID-19.

The chain employs TRBV27 and TRBJ2-4, with a tentative D call TRBD1 (6 bases). V lost 2 bases and J lost 0, with 17 bases in between. CDR3 length equals 18 residues. CDR1 MNHEY and CDR2 SMNVEV come from the germline V gene (reference sequence). In DNA, the CDR3 is TGTGCCAGCAGTTTAGAGTTGGGGACAAGACTAGCCAAAAACATTCAGTACTTC. As protein: CASSLELGTRLAKNIQYF.

In this sample, this clone turned up once. The genes are TRBV12-5 and TRBJ2-7; perhaps TRBD1 as D (5 bases). The CDR3 totals 14 residues. Trimming cost V 1 base and J 2 bases, with 9 bases left between them. The V gene's germline CDR1 is LGHNT and CDR2 FRNRAP. The CDR3 DNA follows: TGTGCTAGTGGTTTGGGGGGCAGAACCTACGAGCAGTACTTC. It translates to CASGLGGRTYEQYF.

The chain links TRBV6-5 to TRBJ1-2; 7 positions match TRBD1. Looked up from germline, CDR1 is MNHEY and CDR2 is SVGAGI. V lost 7 bases and J lost 8; bases outside the gene matches: 10. The CDR3 has 13 amino acids. CDR3 protein: CASMKQGSRGYTF. CDR3 DNA: TGTGCCAGCATGAAACAGGGGAGTAGGGGCTACACCTTC.

This clone was picked up one time. This rearrangement joins TRBV21-1 to TRBJ1-2; TRBD1 reflects the table's D call only, with no check against the DNA. TRBV21-1 is a pseudogene locus. The CDR3 runs to 15 residues. The CDR3 DNA is TGTGCCAGCAGCCGAGTGAGTTGGCCAGGGGTCGGGTACACCTTC. Translated, it gives CASSRVSWPGVGYTF.

The count of this clone is one. The chain is built from TRBV28 and TRBJ2-7; D possibly corresponds to TRBD1 (5 bases). Trimming took 5 bases from V and 2 from J, leaving 13 bases between them. Germline CDR1 is MDHEN and CDR2 is SYDVKM. This CDR3 is built from 14 residues. The CDR3 here is CASSNGHPPYEQYF. CDR3 nucleotide sequence: TGTGCCAGCAGTAACGGACATCCCCCCTACGAGCAGTACTTC.

In its sample, this clone was seen once. This chain connects TRBV6-6 to TRBJ1-6; 10 bases fit TRBD1. This CDR3 comprises 14 residues. Germline V gene data show CDR1 as MNHNY and CDR2 as SVGAGI (reference sequence). J lost 9 bases, V lost 5 bases, and 4 bases had no gene match. The CDR3 loop reads CASSKRTGGSPLHF. The CDR3 DNA is TGTGCCAGCAGTAAGCGGACAGGGGGTTCACCCCTCCACTTT.

The chain links TRBV23-1 to TRBJ2-3; 15 nucleotides line up with TRBD2. TRBV23-1 is designated an ORF whose function remains uncertain. The CDR3 totals 18 residues. Trimming cost V 6 bases and J 1 base; bases outside gene matches: 8. CDR3 in amino acids: CASRGVGLAGGGTDTQYF. In DNA, the CDR3 is TGCGCCAGCAGAGGTGTGGGACTAGCGGGAGGAGGCACAGATACGCAGTATTTT.

The rearrangement links TRBV7-9 to TRBJ1-2; tentative D call: TRBD1 (6 bases). Germline CDR1 is SEHNR and CDR2 is FQNEAQ (reference sequence). Trimming cost V 4 bases and J 2 bases, with 14 bases left between them. The CDR3 spans 15 residues. The chain's CDR3 is CASSSREGVNYGYTF. The CDR3, as DNA: TGTGCCAGCAGCTCTCGAGAGGGGGTCAACTATGGCTACACCTTC.

This sequence joins TRBV19 and TRBJ2-1; D not resolved. The CDR3 has 11 residues. Trimming removed 5 bases at V and 7 bases at J, with 6 bases between. From germline, CDR1 is LNHDA and CDR2 SQIVND (reference sequence). CDR3 coding DNA: TGTGCCAGTAGTCTCCGGAATGAGCAGTTCTTC. It is translated as CASSLRNEQFF.

This rearrangement joins TRBV2 to TRBJ2-5; TRBD1 matches 8 bases. The germline gives CDR1 SNHLY, CDR2 FYNNEI. The CDR3 loop spans 13 amino acids. J gave up 5 bases and V 5 bases, and 4 bases lay outside the gene matches. The chain's CDR3 is CASSLDRDETQYF. The CDR3 DNA is TGTGCCAGCAGTCTGGACAGGGATGAGACCCAGTACTTC.

This clone was seen more than once but under ten times. The chain carries TRBV19 and TRBJ1-1; D remains ambiguous. Per the germline V gene, CDR1 is LNHDA and CDR2 is SQIVND (reference sequence). This CDR3 contains 15 residues. V lost 6 bases to trimming and J lost 1 base, with 15 bases between them. This CDR3 reads CASSLARDGNTEAFF. The CDR3 DNA sequence: TGTGCCAGTAGCCTAGCCCGGGATGGGAACACTGAAGCTTTCTTT.

The chain is built from TRBV5-1 and TRBJ2-4, with D maybe TRBD2 (6 bases). Germline V gene sequence: CDR1 SGHRS, CDR2 YFSETQ. With 7 bases removed from V and 7 bases from J, the gap between germline ends came to 21 bases. CDR3 length equals 15 residues. The CDR3 DNA follows: TGCGCCAGCGCACCGGGCGGGACCTCAGCTAACATTCAGTACTTC. Its protein product is CASAPGGTSANIQYF. The full variable domain, rest sourced from reference TRBV5-1 and TRBJ2-4, is KAGVTQTPRYLIKTRGQQVTLSCSPISGHRSVSWYQQTPGQGLQFLFEYFSETQRNKGNFPGRFSGRQFSNSRSEMNVSTLELGDSALYLCASAPGGTSANIQYFGAGTRLSVL.

CDR3 bases: TGTGCCAGCAGTAAGGCAGGGCCCAGGCAGCCCCAGCATTTT. This gives the protein CASSKAGPRQPQHF. The V and J genes are TRBV6-5 and TRBJ1-5; a weak D match, TRBD1 (5 bases). Germline lookup yields CDR1 MNHEY and CDR2 SVGAGI. This CDR3 region has 14 residues. Trimming took off 5 bases at V and 7 bases at J, with 15 bases between the two ends.

V usage is TRBV4-1 and J usage is TRBJ1-6, with a possible D match to TRBD1 (5 bases). Germline assignment: CDR1 MGHRA and CDR2 YSYEKL. This CDR3 region has 17 residues. V lost 0 bases and J 4 bases, leaving 13 bases between the germline ends. Written as DNA, the CDR3 is TGCGCCAGCAGCCAAGATACGGACAAAGCGTATAATTCACCCCTCCACTTT. Residues: CASSQDTDKAYNSPLHF.

The V gene is TRBV3-1 (or the pseudogene TRBV3-2), the J gene TRBJ1-1; D is ambiguous. Trimming took off 0 bases at V and 1 base at J, with 9 bases between the two ends. This CDR3 is built from 15 residues. The germline V gene has CDR1 LGHDT and CDR2 YNNKEL (reference sequence). The CDR3 region has the DNA TGTGCCAGCAGCCAAGAGTCCCATCCGAACACTGAAGCTTTCTTT. Translation: CASSQESHPNTEAFF.

This clone was recorded once. The V call is TRBV5-4, the J call TRBJ2-1; 8 bases line up with TRBD2. The germline CDR1 and CDR2 sequences are SGHNT and YYREEE (reference sequence). CDR3 length equals 15 residues. V lost 3 bases and J lost 7; bases outside the gene matches: 9. This CDR3 reads CASSSMTSVMNEQFF. CDR3 bases: TGTGCCAGCAGCTCGATGACTAGCGTTATGAATGAGCAGTTCTTC.

This chain uses TRBV7-9 with TRBJ2-7; 13 positions agree with TRBD2. CDR1 SEHNR and CDR2 FQNEAQ come from the germline V gene (reference sequence). The V segment lost 5 bases and the J segment 6 bases; nucleotides outside the gene matches: 10. The CDR3 runs 16 residues. In DNA, the CDR3 is TGTGCCAGCAGCCTCCTGACTAGCGGGAGGAAAGGCGAGCAGTACTTC. Its translation: CASSLLTSGRKGEQYF.

This clone has only one observation. The V and J genes are TRBV10-3 and TRBJ1-4, with D possibly matching TRBD1 (5 bases). The V end was cut by 2 bases, the J end by 2 bases, with 6 bases between. Germline CDR1 ENHRY, CDR2 SYGVKD. The CDR3 is made up of 14 amino acids. In DNA, the CDR3 is TGTGCCATCAGTGAGGGGGCTACTAATGAAAAACTGTTTTTT. Its protein product is CAISEGATNEKLFF.

The chain couples TRBV7-6 to TRBJ2-5; D is ambiguous. The germline CDR1 and CDR2 sequences are SGHVS and FNYEAQ. This CDR3 has 14 amino acids. The ends were cut back, 1 base at V and 7 bases at J, with 13 bases in the middle. Here the CDR3 reads CASSLGQAPLTQYF. The CDR3, as DNA: TGTGCCAGCAGCTTAGGGCAGGCGCCACTGACCCAGTACTTC.

The CDR3 DNA sequence: TGTGCCAGTAGTACTCTCGGGACAGGGTCCTACGAGCAGTACTTC. This encodes CASSTLGTGSYEQYF. V and J are TRBV19 and TRBJ2-7; TRBD1 matches 9 bases. This CDR3 is built from 15 residues. Per germline, CDR1 LNHDA and CDR2 SQIVND (reference sequence). Trimming took 4 bases from V and 1 from J; bases not matched to a gene: 5.

This clone has just a few counts. The CDR3 loop reads CASRAGGSNTGELFF. The CDR3 bases are TGTGCCAGCAGAGCGGGGGGGTCGAACACCGGGGAGCTGTTTTTT. The rearrangement uses TRBV7-2 and TRBJ2-2; 10 bases are shared with TRBD2. V trimming: 6 bases; J trimming: 0 bases; junction bases outside the gene matches: 1. CDR3 length: 15 amino acids. Per germline, CDR1 SGHTA and CDR2 FQGNSA.

The DNA for the CDR3 is TGCAGTGCTAGTTCGCGGAGCGGGGGAGATACGCAGTATTTT. This gives the protein CSASSRSGGDTQYF. This chain joins TRBV20-1 and TRBJ2-3, with 8 bases fitting TRBD2. The CDR3 runs to 14 residues. V lost 3 bases, J lost 5 bases, and 7 bases stayed unmatched. The germline V gene has CDR1 DFQATT and CDR2 SNEGSKA (reference sequence).

This clone has a single count. V and J are TRBV2 and TRBJ1-5; D gene uncertain. Germline V gene data show CDR1 as SNHLY and CDR2 as FYNNEI. V shed 2 bases and J shed 1 base, with 15 bases lying between them. There are 17 residues in the CDR3. The CDR3 here is CASSERRMGMSNQPQHF. In nucleotides, the CDR3 is TGTGCCAGCAGTGAAAGGAGGATGGGGATGAGCAATCAGCCCCAGCATTTT.

The chain joins TRBV5-1 to TRBJ2-2; 7 bases match TRBD1. The ends lost 5 bases at V and 7 bases at J; junction bases unmatched: 8. Germline V gene lookup returns CDR1 SGHRS and CDR2 YFSETQ. The CDR3 is made up of 14 amino acids. CDR3 sequence reads: CASSLDRANGELFF. CDR3 in DNA: TGCGCCAGCAGTCTTGACAGGGCTAACGGGGAGCTGTTTTTT.

In this sample, this clone turned up once. The CDR3 is CASSLALRLAGGPETQYF. The CDR3 nucleotides read TGTGCCAGCAGCTTAGCTCTAAGACTAGCGGGAGGCCCGGAGACCCAGTACTTC. The gene calls are TRBV7-8 and TRBJ2-5; 13 positions match TRBD2. The V gene's germline CDR1 is SGHVS and CDR2 FQNEAQ. CDR3 length: 18 residues. The J segment lost 5 bases and the V segment lost 0 bases, leaving 9 bases of the junction unmatched.

The chain joins TRBV7-9 to TRBJ2-3; TRBD2 aligns across 10 bases. V was pared by 5 bases and J by 4 bases, with 15 bases of the junction left unmatched. The CDR3 length is 18 residues. Germline assignment: CDR1 SEHNR and CDR2 FQNEAQ (reference sequence). The CDR3 sequence is CASSQGHSGSGGSDTQYF. Written as DNA, the CDR3 is TGTGCCAGCAGCCAGGGGCACTCCGGTAGCGGGGGGTCAGATACGCAGTATTTT.

A word on this clone: The same CDR3 can be traced to other DNA sequences in this sample. The V call is TRBV28, the J call TRBJ1-1, with D perhaps TRBD1 (5 bases). Trimming cost V 2 bases and J 4 bases, with 8 bases left between them. Germline values: CDR1 MDHEN, CDR2 SYDVKM. The CDR3 covers 13 residues. The CDR3, as DNA: TGTGCCAGCAGTTTAGGGGGGGGCACTGAAGCTTTCTTT. It encodes CASSLGGGTEAFF.

The chain joins TRBV19 to TRBJ2-1; 11 bases line up with TRBD1. J was trimmed by 8 bases and V by 9 bases; bases with no gene match: 15. Germline V gene data show CDR1 as LNHDA and CDR2 as SQIVND (reference sequence). This CDR3 region has 16 residues. CDR3 loop: CARPDRGRHYRYEQFF. The DNA of the CDR3 is TGTGCCAGACCGGACAGGGGGCGCCATTATCGCTATGAGCAGTTCTTC.

The V call is TRBV27, the J call TRBJ1-1; a weak D match, TRBD1 (6 bases). The V gene lost 6 bases and the J gene lost 1 base, with 9 bases spanning the gap. CDR3 size: 13 residues. Germline V CDR1 and CDR2: MNHEY, SMNVEV (reference sequence). CDR3 nucleotide sequence: TGTGCCAGCAGGCGACAGGCGAACACTGAAGCTTTCTTT. The encoded protein is CASRRQANTEAFF.

V usage is TRBV7-9 and J usage is TRBJ1-6; D uncertain. CDR1 is SEHNR and CDR2 is FQNEAQ in the germline V gene (reference sequence). Trimming took off 5 bases at V and 7 bases at J, with 6 bases between the two ends. The CDR3 sequence is 12 residues long. The CDR3 DNA is TGTGCCAGCAGCACGGTAAATTCACCCCTCCACTTT. Translated: CASSTVNSPLHF.